This TCR beta chain derives from a study of blood T cell repertoires in COVID-19. Study-level information: Collection of acute and convalescent COVID-19 samples took place in the United States, Italy and Spain. PBMCs, B-cell-depleted T cells, or T cells were the source of the cDNA or gDNA that made up the material.

In the source study's methods: Estimated nucleated cell counts came from reference gene primer amplification. TCRdb keeps only in-frame clones here, not all; method: immunoSEQ multiplex PCR. The DNA gave D and trimming, while V, J and clone size come from that table. Here the sample spans about 210,000 clones, around four fifths being singletons. V was trimmed by 4 bases and J by 2 bases, leaving 2 bases between them. This CDR3 region has 12 residues. In germline, CDR1 is MNHEY, CDR2 SVGAGI. Turning to this clone: Other DNA sequences in this specimen translate into the identical CDR3.

Material: peripheral blood. The receptor's source is a man aged 45-60 years with active or convalescent COVID-19. V usage is TRBV6-5 and J usage is TRBJ2-2, with no clear D. As DNA, the CDR3 is TGTGCCAGCAGTTTAAACACCGGGGAGCTGTTTTTT. Translating it yields CASSLNTGELFF.